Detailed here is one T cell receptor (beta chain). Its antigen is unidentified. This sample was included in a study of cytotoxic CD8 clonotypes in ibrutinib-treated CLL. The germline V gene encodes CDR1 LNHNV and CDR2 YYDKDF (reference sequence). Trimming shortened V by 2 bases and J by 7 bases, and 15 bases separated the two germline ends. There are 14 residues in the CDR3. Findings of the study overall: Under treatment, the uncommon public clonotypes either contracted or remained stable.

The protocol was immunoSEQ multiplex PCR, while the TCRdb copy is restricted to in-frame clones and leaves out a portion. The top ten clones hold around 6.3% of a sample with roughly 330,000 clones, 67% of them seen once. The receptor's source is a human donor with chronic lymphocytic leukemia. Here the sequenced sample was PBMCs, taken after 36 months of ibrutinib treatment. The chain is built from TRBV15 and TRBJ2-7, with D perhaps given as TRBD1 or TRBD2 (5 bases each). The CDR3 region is CATSRRQSSGEQYF. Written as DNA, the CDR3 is TGTGCCACCAGCAGAAGACAGTCCTCGGGGGAGCAGTACTTC.